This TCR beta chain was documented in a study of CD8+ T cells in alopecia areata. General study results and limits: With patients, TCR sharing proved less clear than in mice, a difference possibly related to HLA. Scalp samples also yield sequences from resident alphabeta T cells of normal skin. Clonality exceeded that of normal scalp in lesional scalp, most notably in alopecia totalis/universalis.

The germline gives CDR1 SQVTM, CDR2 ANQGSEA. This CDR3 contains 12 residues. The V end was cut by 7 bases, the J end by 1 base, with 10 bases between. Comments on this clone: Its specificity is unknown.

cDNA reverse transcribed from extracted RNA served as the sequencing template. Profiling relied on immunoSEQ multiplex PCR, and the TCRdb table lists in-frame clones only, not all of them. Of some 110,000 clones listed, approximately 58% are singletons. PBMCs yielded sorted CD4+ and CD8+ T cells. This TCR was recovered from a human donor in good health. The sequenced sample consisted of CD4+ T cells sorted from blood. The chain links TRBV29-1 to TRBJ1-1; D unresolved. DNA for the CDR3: TGCAGCGCCACGACGGGGAACACTGAAGCTTTCTTT. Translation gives CSATTGNTEAFF.